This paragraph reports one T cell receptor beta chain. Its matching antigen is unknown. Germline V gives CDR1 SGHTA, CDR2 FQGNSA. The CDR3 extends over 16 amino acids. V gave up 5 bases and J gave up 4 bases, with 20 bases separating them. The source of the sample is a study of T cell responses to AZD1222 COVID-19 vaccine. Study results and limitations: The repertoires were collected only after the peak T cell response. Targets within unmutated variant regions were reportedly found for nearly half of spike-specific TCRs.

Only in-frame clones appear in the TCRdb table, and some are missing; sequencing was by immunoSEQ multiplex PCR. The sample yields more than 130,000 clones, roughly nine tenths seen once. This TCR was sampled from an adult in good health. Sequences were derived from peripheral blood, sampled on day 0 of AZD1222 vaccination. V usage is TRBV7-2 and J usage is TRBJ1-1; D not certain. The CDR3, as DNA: TGTGCCAGCAGCCGGGGTTCTTCCCCCCCGGTCACTGAAGCTTTCTTT. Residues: CASSRGSSPPVTEAFF.